This TCR beta chain was documented in a study of OX40 agonist ivuxolimab in advanced cancers. Study at large: Males comprised 70% to 85% of the group, whose mean age was approximately 60 years (range roughly 20 to 85).

V lost 7 bases and J 7 bases, leaving 23 bases between the germline ends. The CDR3 is 16 residues long. Per germline, CDR1 LNHDA and CDR2 SQIVND (reference sequence). Blood draws occurred at baseline, cycle 4 day 1, and cycle 7 day 1. Study-wide findings and caveats: The antigen specificity of the peripheral T cells (those that were expanded) was not determined. Researchers report that CD8+ T cells had, on average, more expanded clones than CD4+.

Points on this clone: What it recognizes is unknown.

Repertoires were generated with immunoSEQ multiplex PCR, while TCRdb's copy carries only in-frame clones and drops some. The sample shows 65,000 to 95,000 clones, 87% of them seen only once. This sequence originates from an adult with an advanced solid tumor such as melanoma, head and neck, liver or kidney cancer. The rearrangement links TRBV19 to TRBJ2-1; D is possibly TRBD1 (6 bases). The input for sequencing was CD4+ or CD8+ T cells sorted from blood, taken in a trial of the OX40 agonist ivuxolimab. The DNA of the CDR3 is TGTGCCAGTACACCTTCGGGGACACCGACGCGGAATGAGCAGTTCTTC. Translated: CASTPSGTPTRNEQFF.